This TCR beta chain was retrieved from a study of T cell responses to AZD1222 COVID-19 vaccine. Study-level information: Pooled together were second doses at about 4 or about 12 weeks.

Study-wide results and limits: Donor demographics were predominantly white British with a female majority; clonal diversity may be underestimated.

TCRdb keeps only in-frame clones here, not all; method: immunoSEQ multiplex PCR. The repertoire has 100,000 or so clones, around 84% of them found once; the top ten carry 1.4%. As regards this clone: The antigen remains undetermined.

Material: peripheral blood, obtained on day 0 of AZD1222 vaccination. This TCR was recovered from an adult in good health.

CDR3 nucleotides: TGTGCCAGCAGCGGTAGGACAGGTTTTGGTAATGAAGCTTTCTTT. Encoded protein: CASSGRTGFGNEAFF. The rearrangement links TRBV7-2 to TRBJ1-1, with 7 bases identical to TRBD1. CDR3 length: 15 residues. The germline CDR1 and CDR2 sequences are SGHTA and FQGNSA. With 5 bases clipped from V and 7 bases from J, the junction kept 13 bases outside the gene matches.